Following are 21 T cell receptor beta chains from one sample sequenced in a study of T cells after yellow fever vaccination (dated 2019 in TCRdb). Receptor libraries were prepared by 5' RACE. The run used an Illumina HiSeq 2500. The public reads were quality trimmed at Q25 with fastp and then assembled into clones with MiXCR by TCRdb, keeping productive beta chains. Each CDR3 protein appears once, grouped with its most common genes and DNA. The sample table shows a few hundred thousand distinct CDR3 sequences, and about 8.3% are seen once. 17% of the sample is held by the ten biggest clonotypes. What this sample's treatment or condition label stands for: live attenuated yellow fever vaccine strain. The sequencing used PBMCs, collected about 41 days after the first yellow fever vaccination. The receptors come from a man in his late teens or twenties who received the YFV17D yellow fever vaccine.

This chain joins TRBV15 and TRBJ1-4; D might be TRBD1 (5 bases). The V gene lost 9 bases and the J gene lost 4 bases, with 18 bases spanning the gap. Germline CDR1 reads LNHNV; CDR2 reads YYDKDF (reference sequence). The CDR3 contains 15 residues. CDR3 in amino acids: CATRSLDRLNEKLFF. The CDR3 DNA reads as TGTGCCACTCGGAGTTTAGACAGACTTAATGAAAAACTGTTTTTT. Full variable domain (rest looked up from reference TRBV15 and TRBJ1-4): DAMVIQNPRYQVTQFGKPVTLSCSQTLNHNVMYWYQQKSSQAPKLLFHYYDKDFNNEADTPDNFQSRRPNTSFCFLDIRSPGLGDTAMYLCATRSLDRLNEKLFFGSGTQLSVL.

This clonotype was found many times. The rearrangement uses TRBV5-5 and TRBJ2-5; D remains unclear. V was pared by 4 bases and J by 0 bases, with 4 bases between. This CDR3 spans 12 amino acids. The germline gives CDR1 SGHKS, CDR2 YYEKEE (reference sequence). As DNA, the CDR3 is TGTGCCAGCAGCATAAACCAAGAGACCCAGTACTTC. Protein sequence: CASSINQETQYF.

This clonotype was detected a few times. The chain combines TRBV12-3 or TRBV12-4 with TRBJ1-1, with a weak D call TRBD1 (5 bases). Trimming removed 6 bases at V and 2 bases at J, with 16 bases between. The CDR3 runs 15 residues. This CDR3 reads CASSPRGGGNTEAFF. In nucleotides, the CDR3 is TGTGCCAGCAGCCCCCGGGGCGGGGGAAACACTGAAGCTTTCTTT.

This clonotype occurred a few times. This chain joins TRBV5-6 and TRBJ2-6; D is unclear. The CDR3 spans 15 residues. The ends were cut back, 1 base at V and 3 bases at J, with 8 bases in the middle. CDR1 and CDR2 from the germline V gene are SGHDT and YYEEEE. This CDR3 reads CASSLIGYGANVLTF. The CDR3 DNA reads as TGTGCCAGCAGCTTGATAGGTTATGGGGCCAACGTCCTGACTTTC.

The chain carries TRBV29-1 and TRBJ2-1; D gene unclear. There are 13 residues in the CDR3. Germline loops: CDR1 SQVTM, CDR2 ANQGSEA. The V and J ends lost 2 bases and 0 bases respectively, with 5 bases between them. The CDR3 DNA reads TGCAGCGTTGAACAGAGCTCCTACAATGAGCAGTTCTTC. This translates into CSVEQSSYNEQFF.

The chain has TRBV9 and TRBJ2-1; TRBD1 agrees at 7 bases. The CDR3 has 15 residues. CDR1 and CDR2 (germline): SGDLS, YYNGEE. The V segment lost 0 bases and the J segment 7 bases; nucleotides outside the gene matches: 7. CDR3 amino acids: CASSVGRQGWNEQFF. CDR3 DNA: TGTGCCAGCAGCGTAGGCAGACAGGGCTGGAATGAGCAGTTCTTC.

In this sample, this clonotype turned up a few times. V usage is TRBV5-1 and J usage is TRBJ1-4, with 9 positions matching TRBD1. The length of the CDR3 is 15 residues. The V gene's germline CDR1 is SGHRS and CDR2 YFSETQ. V dropped 3 bases and J dropped 4; count of bases not matched to a gene: 4. CDR3 amino acids: CASSSPGQGNEKLFF. The CDR3 nucleotides read TGCGCCAGCAGCTCTCCGGGACAGGGTAATGAAAAACTGTTTTTT.

The table lists this clonotype with a few counts. The chain carries TRBV20-1 and TRBJ2-2, with 10 bases identical to TRBD1. This CDR3 region has 15 residues. Germline V CDR1 and CDR2: DFQATT, SNEGSKA (reference sequence). V dropped 4 bases and J dropped 4; count of bases not matched to a gene: 6. In nucleotides, the CDR3 is TGCAGTGCTACCACGGGGACAGGGGTCACCGGGGAGCTGTTTTTT. This gives the protein CSATTGTGVTGELFF.

V and J are TRBV20-1 and TRBJ1-2; a weak D match, TRBD1 (5 bases). The length of the CDR3 is 15 residues. Germline V CDR1 and CDR2: DFQATT, SNEGSKA (reference sequence). Between the trimmed V and J ends, which lost 3 bases and 1 base, there was a span of 15 bases. CDR3 residues: CSARIQDGGNYGYTF. CDR3 DNA sequence: TGCAGTGCTAGGATCCAGGACGGGGGTAACTATGGCTACACCTTC.

The genes are TRBV9 and TRBJ2-2, with TRBD2 matching 9 bases. Germline trimming cut 5 bases from V and 0 bases from J; bases unmatched to any gene: 17. There are 20 residues in the CDR3. Looked up from germline, CDR1 is SGDLS and CDR2 is YYNGEE. The CDR3 sequence is CASRPESGGPLQANTGELFF. The CDR3 coding sequence is TGTGCCAGCAGGCCGGAGAGCGGGGGGCCTCTACAAGCGAACACCGGGGAGCTGTTTTTT.

This clonotype was recorded a few times. The V call is TRBV28, the J call TRBJ1-5; D not resolved. The germline V gene has CDR1 MDHEN and CDR2 SYDVKM. The V end lost 5 bases, the J end lost 0 bases, and 11 bases lay between the germline ends. The length of the CDR3 is 15 residues. The CDR3, as DNA: TGTGCCAGCAGTGCGATCACCTATAGCAATCAGCCCCAGCATTTT. This sequence encodes CASSAITYSNQPQHF.

V gene TRBV7-9 combines with J gene TRBJ2-2; 8 nucleotides align to TRBD2. V was pared by 4 bases and J by 6 bases, with 4 bases of the junction left unmatched. This CDR3 has 14 residues. Germline assignment: CDR1 SEHNR and CDR2 FQNEAQ (reference sequence). This chain's CDR3 is CASSYWTSSGELFF. For the CDR3, the DNA is TGTGCCAGCAGCTATTGGACTAGCTCCGGGGAGCTGTTTTTT.

The chain carries TRBV7-9 and TRBJ2-5; 9 bases fit TRBD1. The V gene end was trimmed by 5 bases and the J gene end by 1 base; junction bases not matched to a gene: 5. The CDR3 loop spans 15 amino acids. Per the germline V gene, CDR1 is SEHNR and CDR2 is FQNEAQ (reference sequence). CDR3 DNA: TGTGCCAGCAGCCCAAGGGGACAGGGCCAAGAGACCCAGTACTTC. Residues: CASSPRGQGQETQYF.

V usage is TRBV4-1 and J usage is TRBJ2-7, with TRBD1 as a possible D gene (6 bases). Trimming took off 4 bases at V and 2 bases at J, with 12 bases between the two ends. This CDR3 has 14 residues. Per germline, CDR1 MGHRA and CDR2 YSYEKL. The CDR3 DNA follows: TGCGCCAGCAGCCGAGACAGGAATACCTACGAGCAGTACTTC. Translation: CASSRDRNTYEQYF.

This clonotype was recorded at least ten times. In DNA form, the CDR3 reads TGCGCCAGCAGCTTGACTAGCGGGGGGCCAGATACGCAGTATTTT. Encoded protein: CASSLTSGGPDTQYF. The chain links TRBV5-1 to TRBJ2-3; 12 positions agree with TRBD2. The V segment lost 1 base and the J segment 4 bases; nucleotides outside the gene matches: 1. The CDR3 is 15 residues long. Per germline, CDR1 SGHRS and CDR2 YFSETQ.

This clonotype was counted between two and nine times. The chain couples TRBV6-2 or TRBV6-3 to TRBJ1-1; D gene unclear. V lost 0 bases, J lost 5 bases, and 7 bases lay in between. The germline gives CDR1 MNHEY, CDR2 SVGEGT. The length of the CDR3 is 13 residues. CDR3 bases: TGTGCCAGCAGTTACTCCCCCATTACTGAAGCTTTCTTT. As protein: CASSYSPITEAFF.

This clonotype was found many times. This chain's CDR3 is CASSPRWVGTDTQYF. For the CDR3, the DNA is TGCGCCAGCAGCCCGAGGTGGGTGGGCACAGATACGCAGTATTTT. The V call is TRBV4-1, the J call TRBJ2-3; D is unresolved. The CDR3 totals 15 residues. Deletions cut 4 bases from V and 1 base from J, with 12 bases between. Germline V CDR1 and CDR2: MGHRA, YSYEKL.

This chain uses TRBV10-3 with TRBJ1-3; D not resolved. The CDR3 extends over 16 amino acids. V dropped 4 bases and J dropped 0 bases, with 13 bases sitting between them. CDR1 ENHRY and CDR2 SYGVKD come from the germline V gene. The CDR3 bases are TGTGCCATCAGTGCTGGAGGAGGGAACTCTGGAAACACCATATATTTT. It codes for CAISAGGGNSGNTIYF.

This clonotype appeared many times. V is TRBV13 and J is TRBJ1-1; TRBD1 might be the D (6 bases). Germline CDR1 and CDR2: PRHDT and FYEKMQ (reference sequence). The CDR3 totals 15 residues. The germline V and J ends were trimmed by 5 bases and 1 base, with 14 bases remaining between them. The CDR3 coding sequence is TGTGCCAGCAGCGAAGGGAGGGGGGAGAACACTGAAGCTTTCTTT. Protein product: CASSEGRGENTEAFF.

V and J are TRBV10-3 and TRBJ2-5, with a weak D call TRBD1 (6 bases). CDR1 is ENHRY, CDR2 SYGVKD, per germline. V lost 6 bases to trimming and J lost 1 base, with 12 bases between them. This CDR3 contains 14 residues. For the CDR3, the DNA is TGTGCCATCAGGCCAGACAGGAGCCAAGAGACCCAGTACTTC. Protein: CAIRPDRSQETQYF.

There are a few counts of this clonotype. The chain employs TRBV29-1 and TRBJ2-5, with a weak D call TRBD2 (5 bases). V was pared by 6 bases and J by 5 bases, with 13 bases between. The CDR3 totals 12 residues. Germline V gene data show CDR1 as SQVTM and CDR2 as ANQGSEA. CDR3 sequence reads: CSVGRERETQYF. CDR3 sequence (DNA): TGCAGCGTCGGCCGGGAAAGGGAGACCCAGTACTTC.